The present T cell receptor (beta chain) was sequenced within a study of cytomegalovirus exposure and HLA in healthy donors. Study summary: In a later analysis, the approximately 110 validation repertoires were reported to have used the same platform as the roughly 670 first-cohort repertoires.

Comment on this clone: Its antigen is not identified.

Only in-frame clones appear in the TCRdb table, and some are missing; sequencing was by immunoSEQ multiplex PCR. Altogether about 100,000 clones are present, 95% being singletons, with the ten largest covering 0.67%. General study findings and limits: Diagnosis of cytomegalovirus status made by the classifier reportedly showed high specificity and sensitivity. Cytomegalovirus-associated status was assigned to 164 TCR beta chains.

The length of the CDR3 is 17 residues. Trimming removed 5 bases at V and 2 bases at J, with 20 bases between. Germline lookup yields CDR1 SEHNR and CDR2 FQNEAQ (reference sequence). The sample comprised PBMCs. The clonotype was recovered from a woman younger than 30 in good health and CMV-seronegative. The V and J genes are TRBV7-9 and TRBJ2-3, with TRBD2 as a possible D gene (6 bases). CDR3 sequence reads: CASSPLGTPDHTDTQYF. The DNA of the CDR3 is TGTGCCAGCAGCCCGCTCGGGACTCCGGATCACACAGATACGCAGTATTTT.